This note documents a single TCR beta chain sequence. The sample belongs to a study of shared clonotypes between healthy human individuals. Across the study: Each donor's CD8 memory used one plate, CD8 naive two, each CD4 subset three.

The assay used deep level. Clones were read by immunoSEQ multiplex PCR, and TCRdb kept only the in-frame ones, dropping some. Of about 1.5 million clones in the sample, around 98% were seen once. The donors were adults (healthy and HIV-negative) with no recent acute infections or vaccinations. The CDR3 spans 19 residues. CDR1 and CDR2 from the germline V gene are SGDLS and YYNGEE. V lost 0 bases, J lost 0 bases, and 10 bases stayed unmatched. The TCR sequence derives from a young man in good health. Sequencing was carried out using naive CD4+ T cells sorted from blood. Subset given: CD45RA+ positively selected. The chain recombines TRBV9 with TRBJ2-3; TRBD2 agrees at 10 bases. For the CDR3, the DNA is TGTGCCAGCAGCGTAGGTCCCCTAGCGGGGGCAACTAGCACAGATACGCAGTATTTT. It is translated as CASSVGPLAGATSTDTQYF.